This is a list of T cell receptor beta chains from one sample in a study of cytomegalovirus exposure and HLA in healthy donors. The assay was immunoSEQ multiplex PCR, and TCRdb's table has in-frame clones only and misses some. The sample has over 25,000 clones. The specimen sequenced was PBMCs. The receptors shown here come from a man between 25 and 39 years old in good health and CMV-seronegative. CDR3s include the opening cysteine and the closing phenylalanine or tryptophan. The D gene is left open where the match is weak.

>TRBJ2-2|13|TRBV25-1|NA
TGTGCCAGCAGTGGGGGGGACACCGGGGAGCTGTTTTTT
CASSGGDTGELFF
>TRBJ1-1|13|TRBV6-5|NA
TGTGCCAGCAGTTACGTGGCAGGAATTGAAGCTTTCTTT
CASSYVAGIEAFF
>TRBJ1-2|14|TRBV7-2|NA
TGTGCCACCTTTACCCTTAGATCGCGCTATGGCTACACCTTC
CATFTLRSRYGYTF
>TRBJ2-7|14|TRBV7-9|TRBD1
TGTGCCAGCAGCTTAGTAAACAGGGGCCACGAGCAGTACTTC
CASSLVNRGHEQYF
>TRBJ2-3|15|TRBV7-9|TRBD2
TGTGCCAGCAGCTTAGGGTCTAGCGGGGGGGATACGCAGTATTTT
CASSLGSSGGDTQYF
>TRBJ1-2|12|TRBV14|NA
TGTGCCAGCAGCCAAGATCTGAGGGGCTACACCTTC
CASSQDLRGYTF
>TRBJ2-4|16|TRBV9|TRBD1
TGTGCCAGCGCCCGTCCAGGGGGCTTAGCCCAGGGCATTCAGTACTTC
CASARPGGLAQGIQYF
>TRBJ1-2|16|TRBV7-9|NA
TGTGCCAGCAGCTTAATTCAGGGGATCTTTCCCTATGGCTACACCTTC
CASSLIQGIFPYGYTF
>TRBJ2-5|14|TRBV30|NA
TGTGCCTGCCCGTTTGCGGGGAACCAAGAGACCCAGTACTTC
CACPFAGNQETQYF
>TRBJ1-5|14|TRBV6-5|NA
TGTGCCAGCAGTTACTCGAGTAGTAATCAGCCCCAGCATTTT
CASSYSSSNQPQHF
>TRBJ2-1|17|TRBV28|TRBD2
TGTGCCAGCAGTCTGGGACTAGCGAGACCTTCCTACAATGAGCAGTTCTTC
CASSLGLARPSYNEQFF
>TRBJ1-4|15|TRBV25-1|TRBD1
TGTGCCAGCAGTGAGGGCGGGACAGAGGTTGAAAAACTGTTTTTT
CASSEGGTEVEKLFF
>TRBJ2-1|18|TRBV9|TRBD2
TGTGCCAGCAGCGTGACTAGCGGGGGCGATCCCTCCTACAATGAGCAGTTCTTC
CASSVTSGGDPSYNEQFF
>TRBJ1-1|13|TRBV7-9|NA
TGTGCCAGCAGCTTCCCCACCGGCACTGAAGCTTTCTTT
CASSFPTGTEAFF
>TRBJ2-3|15|TRBV6-4|NA
TGTGCCAGCAGTGGGGGGGGCGATAGCACAGATACGCAGTATTTT
CASSGGGDSTDTQYF
>TRBJ1-1|15|TRBV7-2|NA
TGTGCCAGCAACCCGATCGGGACACTGAACACTGAAGCTTTCTTT
CASNPIGTLNTEAFF
>TRBJ2-2|14|TRBV7-8|NA
TGTGCCAGCAGCTTACAGTGGAACACCGGGGAGCTGTTTTTT
CASSLQWNTGELFF
>TRBJ2-1|14|TRBV27|NA
TGTGCCAGCGCTCCAGGGATAGCCTACAATGAGCAGTTCTTC
CASAPGIAYNEQFF
>TRBJ1-2|16|TRBV4-3|NA
TGCGCCAGCAGCCAAGAGCCCCAGACAGGCCGCTATGGCTACACCTTC
CASSQEPQTGRYGYTF
>TRBJ2-2|22|TRBV5-1|TRBD2
TGCGCCAGCAGCTTGGCGTTTAGACGAGGTAGCGGGGGCCCGATGAGTGGCGGGGAGCTGTTTTTT
CASSLAFRRGSGGPMSGGELFF
>TRBJ2-7|13|TRBV7-2|NA
TGTGCCAGTGCACCGGGACTCTCCTACGAGCAGTACTTC
CASAPGLSYEQYF
>TRBJ2-1|21|TRBV12-5|TRBD1
TGTGCTAGTGGTTTGTCCTACCCAACTTGGCAGGACTACAGGGGGAAAAATGAGCAGTTCTTC
CASGLSYPTWQDYRGKNEQFF
>TRBJ1-1|12|TRBV29-1|NA
TGCAGCGTTGGGTCGGGGAACACTGAAGCTTTCTTT
CSVGSGNTEAFF
>TRBJ2-3|16|TRBV6-4|NA
TGTGCCAGCAGTCCAGGACAGTTAGACTACACAGATACGCAGTATTTT
CASSPGQLDYTDTQYF
>TRBJ1-2|16|TRBV5-5|NA
TGTGCCAGCAGCCCCCGGTTGACAGGAGCTAACTATGGCTACACCTTC
CASSPRLTGANYGYTF
>TRBJ1-2|14|TRBV4-2|NA
TGTGCCAGCAGCCAGATCGGGGGGGGGCATGGCTACACCTTC
CASSQIGGGHGYTF
>TRBJ2-1|15|TRBV4-1|TRBD1
TGCGCCAGCAGCCAGGGGACAGGGGGAAGCAATGAGCAGTTCTTC
CASSQGTGGSNEQFF
>TRBJ2-3|14|TRBV27|NA
TGTGCCAGCAGTAGTCACTACAGCACAGATACGCAGTATTTT
CASSSHYSTDTQYF
>TRBJ2-3|16|TRBV19|TRBD1
TGTGCCAGTAGCCCACTGACAGGGAAGCATCCAGATACGCAGTATTTT
CASSPLTGKHPDTQYF
>TRBJ2-4|17|TRBV11-2|TRBD1
TGTGCCAGCAGCCTCAGGAGTACAGGGGTCGGCAAAAACATTCAGTACTTC
CASSLRSTGVGKNIQYF
>TRBJ2-2|17|TRBV12-5|TRBD1
TGTGCTAGTGGTTTGGTACTCGGCAGGGGGATGCCCGGGGAGCTGTTTTTT
CASGLVLGRGMPGELFF
>TRBJ2-7|16|TRBV6-1|TRBD1
TGTGCCAGCAGAGAAAACAGGGGGCTCGGCGCCTACGAGCAGTACTTC
CASRENRGLGAYEQYF
>TRBJ1-2|11|TRBV30|NA
TGTGCCTGGAGTGTTTCTTATGGCTACACCTTC
CAWSVSYGYTF
>TRBJ1-4|15|TRBV29-1|NA
TGCAGCGTGTCCTCTGGAGGGGCAACTAATGAAAAACTGTTTTTT
CSVSSGGATNEKLFF
>TRBJ1-2|14|TRBV9|NA
TGTGCCAGCAGCGTAGATCCGGCTAACTATGGCTACACCTTC
CASSVDPANYGYTF
>TRBJ2-7|15|TRBV7-9|NA
TGTGCCAGCAGCGGGGTGAGAGGGGGTTCCTACGAGCAGTACTTC
CASSGVRGGSYEQYF
>TRBJ1-5|17|TRBV7-2|NA
TGTGCCAGCAGCTTATGGGGGATGGGGGCGGGCAATCAGCCCCAGCATTTT
CASSLWGMGAGNQPQHF
>TRBJ1-2|16|TRBV7-9|TRBD1
TGTGCCAGCAGCTTATTCGGGGACAGGGGCCTCTATGGCTACACCTTC
CASSLFGDRGLYGYTF
>TRBJ2-7|15|TRBV5-1|TRBD1
TGCGCCAGCAGCTTGGTGACAGGGGGGGGACGCGAGCAGTACTTC
CASSLVTGGGREQYF